This T cell receptor beta chain came from a study of blood T cell repertoires in COVID-19. Overall study context: The samples span acute and convalescent COVID-19 from the United States, Italy and Spain.

Trimming removed 6 bases from V and 1 base from J, with 9 bases in between. The CDR3 totals 13 residues. Germline V CDR1 and CDR2: SNHLY, FYNNEI. Only in-frame clones appear in the TCRdb table, and some are missing; sequencing was by immunoSEQ multiplex PCR. Among almost 200,000 clones, 85% to 90% were seen once, and the ten largest hold roughly 0.78%. The chain is built from TRBV2 and TRBJ1-1, with D perhaps TRBD1 (6 bases). The sample comprised peripheral blood. The TCR comes from a woman between 65 and 79 years old with acute or convalescent COVID-19. The CDR3 region has the DNA TGTGCCAGCAGAATACAGGGGAACACTGAAGCTTTCTTT. Encoded protein: CASRIQGNTEAFF.